The 10 T cell receptor beta chains below all came from one sample that was sequenced in a study of shared clonotypes between healthy human individuals. TCRdb keeps only in-frame clones here, not all; method: immunoSEQ multiplex PCR. The profile shows about 580,000 clones, roughly 98% of them singletons. Naive CD8 isolation took CD45RO-negative cells positively selected for CCR7 and excluded terminally differentiated effector memory CD45RA+ cells. Input material: naive CD8+ T cells sorted from blood. The receptors originated from a man under 40 in good health.

V is TRBV28 and J is TRBJ2-7, with 13 bases aligning to TRBD2. The CDR3 runs to 16 residues. The V gene's germline CDR1 is MDHEN and CDR2 SYDVKM. J was trimmed by 3 bases and V by 6 bases; bases with no gene match: 8. The CDR3 region has the DNA TGTGCCAGCAGCTCTGGGACTAGCGGGGCCTTCTACGAGCAGTACTTC. Its translation is CASSSGTSGAFYEQYF.

J is TRBJ2-1 and V is TRBV13, with TRBD2 identical over 15 bases. The CDR3 is 18 amino acids. The V gene end was trimmed by 5 bases and the J gene end by 7 bases; junction bases not matched to a gene: 12. Looked up from germline, CDR1 is PRHDT and CDR2 is FYEKMQ (reference sequence). CDR3: CASSTGTSGRKKGNEQFF. CDR3 nucleotide sequence: TGTGCCAGCAGCACTGGGACTAGCGGGAGGAAAAAGGGGAATGAGCAGTTCTTC. The full variable domain, its missing parts supplied by reference TRBV13 and TRBJ2-1, is AAGVIQSPRHLIKEKRETATLKCYPIPRHDTVYWYQQGPGQDPQFLISFYEKMQSDKGSIPDRFSAQQFSDYHSELNMSSLELGDSALYFCASSTGTSGRKKGNEQFFGPGTRLTVL.

The chain carries TRBV7-8 and TRBJ2-1; TRBD2 matches 8 bases. The germline gives CDR1 SGHVS, CDR2 FQNEAQ. The length of the CDR3 is 16 residues. J was trimmed by 3 bases and V by 5 bases; bases with no gene match: 9. CDR3 coding DNA: TGTGCCAGCAGCCCGGGGCGCGGGGGGTTCTACAATGAGCAGTTCTTC. Translation: CASSPGRGGFYNEQFF. The full variable domain, completed using reference TRBV7-8 and TRBJ2-1, is GAGVSQSPRYKVAKRGQDVALRCDPISGHVSLFWYQQALGQGPEFLTYFQNEAQLDKSGLPSDRFFAERPEGSVSTLKIQRTQQEDSAVYLCASSPGRGGFYNEQFFGPGTRLTVL.

The V gene is TRBV29-1, the J gene TRBJ2-3, with TRBD1 matching over 11 bases. Germline assignment: CDR1 SQVTM and CDR2 ANQGSEA. CDR3 length: 15 amino acids. J gave up 1 base and V 5 bases, and 5 bases lay outside the gene matches. In DNA form, the CDR3 reads TGCAGCGTTCAAGGACAGGGGGCTGGCACAGATACGCAGTATTTT. Protein product: CSVQGQGAGTDTQYF.

The V and J genes are TRBV27 and TRBJ1-2; D is unresolved. The CDR3 is 10 residues long. Germline V gene lookup returns CDR1 MNHEY and CDR2 SMNVEV (reference sequence). V was clipped by 7 bases and J by 4 bases, with 4 bases between them. This chain's CDR3 is CASKGYGYTF. As DNA, the CDR3 is TGTGCCAGCAAGGGCTATGGCTACACCTTC.

The V and J genes are TRBV11-2 and TRBJ2-7; tentatively, D is TRBD1 or TRBD2 (5 bases each). The CDR3 length is 15 residues. V was pared by 1 base and J by 0 bases, with 10 bases between. Looked up from germline, CDR1 is SGHAT and CDR2 is FQNNGV. The CDR3 bases are TGTGCCAGCAGCTTAGTTGGGACGGACTCCTACGAGCAGTACTTC. Its translation is CASSLVGTDSYEQYF.

The gene calls are TRBV9 and TRBJ2-2; D not certain. V lost 1 base, J lost 5 bases, and 6 bases lay in between. The CDR3 extends over 13 amino acids. Germline V gene sequence: CDR1 SGDLS, CDR2 YYNGEE. The CDR3 is CASSVPVTGELFF. The CDR3 DNA sequence: TGTGCCAGCAGCGTACCGGTTACCGGGGAGCTGTTTTTT.

The V gene is TRBV2, the J gene TRBJ2-3; D is possibly TRBD2 (6 bases). The germline V and J ends were trimmed by 8 bases and 2 bases, with 17 bases remaining between them. Germline values: CDR1 SNHLY, CDR2 FYNNEI. The CDR3 is made up of 15 amino acids. Here the CDR3 reads CASGSGRTSTDTQYF. The CDR3 DNA is TGTGCCAGCGGCTCGGGGAGGACTTCCACAGATACGCAGTATTTT.

This chain connects TRBV27 to TRBJ1-2; D is uncertain. With 8 bases removed from V and 6 bases from J, the gap between germline ends came to 10 bases. The CDR3 covers 11 residues. The germline gives CDR1 MNHEY, CDR2 SMNVEV (reference sequence). CDR3 loop: CASLGWDGYTF. CDR3 in DNA: TGTGCCAGCCTCGGGTGGGATGGCTACACCTTC.

The rearrangement joins TRBV7-9 to TRBJ2-2; D call uncertain. The V gene lost 3 bases and the J gene lost 4 bases, with 9 bases spanning the gap. The CDR3 spans 14 residues. Germline V lookup: CDR1 SEHNR, CDR2 FQNEAQ (reference sequence). DNA of the CDR3: TGTGCCAGCAGCTTCCGAGACGGCACCGGGGAGCTGTTTTTT. Protein: CASSFRDGTGELFF.